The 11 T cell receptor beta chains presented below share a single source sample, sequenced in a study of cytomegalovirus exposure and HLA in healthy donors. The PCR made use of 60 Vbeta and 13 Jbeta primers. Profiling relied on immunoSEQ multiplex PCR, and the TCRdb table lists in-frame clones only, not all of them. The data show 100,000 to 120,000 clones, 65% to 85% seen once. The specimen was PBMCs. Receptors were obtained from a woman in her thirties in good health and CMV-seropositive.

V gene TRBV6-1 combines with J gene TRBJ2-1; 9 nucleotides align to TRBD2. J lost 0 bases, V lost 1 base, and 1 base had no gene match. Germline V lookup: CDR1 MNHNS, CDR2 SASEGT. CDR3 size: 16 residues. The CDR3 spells CASSEELAGSYNEQFF. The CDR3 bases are TGTGCCAGCAGTGAAGAACTAGCGGGCTCCTACAATGAGCAGTTCTTC.

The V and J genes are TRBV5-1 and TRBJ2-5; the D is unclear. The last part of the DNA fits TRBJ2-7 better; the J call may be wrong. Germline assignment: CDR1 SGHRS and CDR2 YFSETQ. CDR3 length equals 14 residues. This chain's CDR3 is CASSLGAAPYEQYF. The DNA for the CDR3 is TGCGCCAGCAGCTTGGGGGCCGCCCCCTACGAGCAGTACTTC.

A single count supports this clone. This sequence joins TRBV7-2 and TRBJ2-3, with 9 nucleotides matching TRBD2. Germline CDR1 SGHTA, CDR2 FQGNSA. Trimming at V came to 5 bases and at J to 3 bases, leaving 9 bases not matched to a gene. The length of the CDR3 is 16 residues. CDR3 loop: CASSPPKAGGTDTQYF. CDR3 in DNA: TGTGCCAGCAGCCCCCCGAAGGCGGGAGGGACAGATACGCAGTATTTT. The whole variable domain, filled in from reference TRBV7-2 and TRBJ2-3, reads GAGVSQSPSNKVTEKGKDVELRCDPISGHTALYWYRQSLGQGLEFLIYFQGNSAPDKSGLPSDRFSAERTGGSVSTLTIQRTQQEDSAVYLCASSPPKAGGTDTQYFGPGTRLTVL.

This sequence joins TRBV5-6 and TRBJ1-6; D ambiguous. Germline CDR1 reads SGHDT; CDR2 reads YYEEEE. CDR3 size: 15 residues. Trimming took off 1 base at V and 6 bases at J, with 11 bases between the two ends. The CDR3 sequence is CASSLSAVSNSPLHF. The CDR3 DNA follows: TGTGCCAGCAGCTTGTCTGCAGTTTCTAATTCACCCCTCCACTTT.

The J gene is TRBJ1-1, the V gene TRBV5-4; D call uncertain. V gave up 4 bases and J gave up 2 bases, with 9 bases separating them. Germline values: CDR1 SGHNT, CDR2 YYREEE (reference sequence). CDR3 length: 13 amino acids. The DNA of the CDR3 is TGTGCCAGCAGCCCAACAAGAAACACTGAAGCTTTCTTT. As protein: CASSPTRNTEAFF.

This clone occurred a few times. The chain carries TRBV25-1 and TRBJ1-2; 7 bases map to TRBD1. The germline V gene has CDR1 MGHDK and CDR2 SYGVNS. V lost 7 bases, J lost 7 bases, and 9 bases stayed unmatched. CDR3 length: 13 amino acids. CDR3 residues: CASTPGEGAGYTF. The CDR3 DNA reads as TGTGCCAGCACCCCCGGAGAGGGGGCTGGCTACACCTTC.

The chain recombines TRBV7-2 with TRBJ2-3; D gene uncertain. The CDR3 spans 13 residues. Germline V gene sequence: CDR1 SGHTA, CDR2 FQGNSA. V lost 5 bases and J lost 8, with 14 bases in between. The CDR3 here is CASSPESQATQYF. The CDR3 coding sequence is TGTGCCAGCAGCCCCGAATCCCAGGCTACGCAGTATTTT. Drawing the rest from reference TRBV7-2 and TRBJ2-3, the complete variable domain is GAGVSQSPSNKVTEKGKDVELRCDPISGHTALYWYRQSLGQGLEFLIYFQGNSAPDKSGLPSDRFSAERTGGSVSTLTIQRTQQEDSAVYLCASSPESQATQYFGPGTRLTVL.

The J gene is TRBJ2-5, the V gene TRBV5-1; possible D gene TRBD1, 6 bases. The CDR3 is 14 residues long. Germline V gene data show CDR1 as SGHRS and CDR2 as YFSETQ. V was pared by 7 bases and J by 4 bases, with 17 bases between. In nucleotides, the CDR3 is TGCGCCAGCTCTGGACAGAACCGGGGAGAGACCCAGTACTTC. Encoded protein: CASSGQNRGETQYF.

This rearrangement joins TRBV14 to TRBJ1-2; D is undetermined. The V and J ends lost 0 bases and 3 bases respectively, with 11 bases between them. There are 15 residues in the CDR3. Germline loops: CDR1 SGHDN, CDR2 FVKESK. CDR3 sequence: CASSQDITGDYGYTF. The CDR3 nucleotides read TGTGCCAGCAGCCAAGATATAACGGGTGACTATGGCTACACCTTC.

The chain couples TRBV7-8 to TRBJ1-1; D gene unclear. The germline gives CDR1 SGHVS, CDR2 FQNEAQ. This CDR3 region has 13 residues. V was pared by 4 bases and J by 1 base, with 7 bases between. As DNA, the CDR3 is TGTGCCAGCAGCTCCCAACAGAACACTGAAGCTTTCTTT. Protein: CASSSQQNTEAFF.

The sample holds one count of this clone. CDR3 in DNA: TGTGCCAGCAGTGCTACAGGGGCAACTAATGAAAAACTGTTTTTT. This sequence encodes CASSATGATNEKLFF. V gene TRBV6-4 combines with J gene TRBJ1-4, with 7 bases matching TRBD1. J lost 0 bases, V lost 4 bases, and 2 bases had no gene match. There are 15 residues in the CDR3. Germline V gene data show CDR1 as MRHNA and CDR2 as SNTAGT.